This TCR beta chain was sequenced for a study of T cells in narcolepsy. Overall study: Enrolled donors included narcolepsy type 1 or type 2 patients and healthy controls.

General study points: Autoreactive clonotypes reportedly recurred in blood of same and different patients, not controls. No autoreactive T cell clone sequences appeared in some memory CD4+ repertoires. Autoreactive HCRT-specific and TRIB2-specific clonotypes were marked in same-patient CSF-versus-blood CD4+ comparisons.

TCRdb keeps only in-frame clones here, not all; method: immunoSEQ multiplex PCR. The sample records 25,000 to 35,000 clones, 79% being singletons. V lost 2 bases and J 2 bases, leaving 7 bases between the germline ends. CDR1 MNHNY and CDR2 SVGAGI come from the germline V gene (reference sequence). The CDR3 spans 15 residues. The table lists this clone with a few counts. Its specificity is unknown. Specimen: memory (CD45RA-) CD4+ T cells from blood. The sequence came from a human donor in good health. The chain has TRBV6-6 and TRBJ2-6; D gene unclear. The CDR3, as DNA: TGTGCCAGCAGTTACGTGCAAACTGGGGCCAACGTCCTGACTTTC. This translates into CASSYVQTGANVLTF.